A selection of T cell receptor beta chains follows, all from one sample in a study of blood T cell repertoires in COVID-19. TCRdb keeps only in-frame clones here, not all; method: immunoSEQ multiplex PCR. The sample gives 100,000 to 150,000 clones, about four fifths of which show up once; around 37% is in the top ten. Sequencing was performed on peripheral blood. Receptor source: a man aged 40-50 years with active or convalescent COVID-19. Each CDR3 is given without its conserved first and last residue. The size entry is marked missing in some rows and otherwise reads once, few, many or a size class.

>TRBJ2-1|NA|TRBV3-1/TRBV3-2
ASSHRTERREF
>TRBJ2-5|NA|TRBV28
ASRGLAGNQETQY
>TRBJ1-2|NA|TRBV2
ASRPQGADYGYT
>TRBJ2-2|NA|TRBV5-1
ASSLLGQNTGELF
>TRBJ2-2|NA|TRBV5-1
ASSLGAITGELF
>TRBJ1-3|NA|TRBV7-2
ASSPTVGGNTIY
>TRBJ1-2|NA|TRBV29-1
SAQAGRGYT
>TRBJ1-4|NA|TRBV27
ASGRRGATAATNEKLF
>TRBJ1-5|NA|TRBV28
ASSSPGQSNQPQH
>TRBJ1-2|NA|TRBV7-8
ASSLKTRGIHGYT
>TRBJ2-7|NA|TRBV12-3/TRBV12-4
ASRPDRAYEQY
>TRBJ1-5|NA|TRBV19
ASRLTGSDQPQH
>TRBJ2-7|NA|TRBV2
ASIIRGLASEQY
>TRBJ1-1|NA|TRBV3-1/TRBV3-2
ASSQDKRGRVNTEAF
>TRBJ2-6|NA|TRBV19
ASSIERSGEGSPGANVLT
>TRBJ2-2|NA|TRBV27
ASSLSILRTGELF
>TRBJ2-2|few|TRBV11-1
ASSFRTGGGGELF
>TRBJ1-1|once|TRBV9
ASSPDTAYTTNTEAF
>TRBJ2-1|NA|TRBV27
ASSLDSYNEQF
>TRBJ2-1|few|TRBV10-2
ASRRKKRQGHEQF
>TRBJ1-3|NA|TRBV18
ASSPRIKGGSGNTIY
>TRBJ1-6|NA|TRBV4-2
ASSQLRDSNSPLH
>TRBJ2-2|NA|TRBV4-1
ASSQDSRGIGELF
>TRBJ1-1|few|TRBV7-9
ASSAEGRGLNTEAF
>TRBJ1-1|NA|TRBV19
ASTRRGITEAF
>TRBJ2-3|NA|TRBV19
ASNTGQGTDTQY
>TRBJ1-2|NA|TRBV3-1/TRBV3-2
ASSPTKSSGYGYT
>TRBJ2-7|NA|TRBV5-4
ASSPPGLRGSSYEQY
>TRBJ1-4|NA|TRBV18
ASNRGRREKLF
>TRBJ1-2|NA|TRBV5-1
ASSLAAGLTGYT
>TRBJ1-2|NA|TRBV28
ASSPGQVYGYT
>TRBJ1-5|NA|TRBV28
ASTLQTGGIQPQH
>TRBJ1-2|NA|TRBV5-6
ASSLRAGPYGYT
>TRBJ1-2|NA|TRBV11-2
ASSSTGYGYT
>TRBJ1-6|NA|TRBV19
ASSIGRFRGQASPLH
>TRBJ2-1|many|TRBV25-1
ASKTLAGLNEQF